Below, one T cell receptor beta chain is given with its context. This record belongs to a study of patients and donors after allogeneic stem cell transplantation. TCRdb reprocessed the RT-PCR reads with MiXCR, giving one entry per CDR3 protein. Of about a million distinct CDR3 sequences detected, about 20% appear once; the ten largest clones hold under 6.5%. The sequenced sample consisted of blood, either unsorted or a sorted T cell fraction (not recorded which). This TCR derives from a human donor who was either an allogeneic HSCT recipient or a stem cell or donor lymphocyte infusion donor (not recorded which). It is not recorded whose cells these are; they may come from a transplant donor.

Written as DNA, the CDR3 is TGTGCCAGTCGGGGACTAGACACAGATACGCAGTATTTT. This codes for CASRGLDTDTQYF. The chain links TRBV6-1 to TRBJ2-3; TRBD2 aligns across 8 bases. The CDR3 runs 13 residues. Trimming removed 9 bases from V and 2 bases from J; junction bases left unmatched: 4. Germline V gene lookup returns CDR1 MNHNS and CDR2 SASEGT.